The 22 T cell receptor beta chains reported below all come from one sample, sequenced in a study of blood T cell repertoires in COVID-19. Sequenced by immunoSEQ multiplex PCR; TCRdb stores in-frame clones only, minus some. The profile shows approximately 62,000 clones, under 85% of them singletons. Sequencing was performed on peripheral blood. These TCRs come from a woman in her fifties or sixties with active or convalescent COVID-19.

V is TRBV25-1 and J is TRBJ2-3, with D possibly TRBD2 on 6 matching bases. This CDR3 comprises 11 residues. Germline-derived CDR1 and CDR2 are MGHDK and SYGVNS. Trimming took 8 bases from V and 6 from J, leaving 9 bases between them. The CDR3 region is CASGGADTQYF. The CDR3 DNA sequence: TGTGCCAGCGGAGGGGCGGATACGCAGTATTTT.

This clone has just one count. The J gene is TRBJ2-1, the V gene TRBV2, with 9 bases fitting TRBD2. This CDR3 has 16 amino acids. J lost 5 bases, V lost 6 bases, and 11 bases had no gene match. Looked up from germline, CDR1 is SNHLY and CDR2 is FYNNEI. The CDR3 nucleotides are TGTGCCAGCAGGCCCGGGGGTAGCGGGAGAAACAATGAGCAGTTCTTC. It translates to CASRPGGSGRNNEQFF. Looking up the rest from reference TRBV2 and TRBJ2-1 gives the full variable domain: EPEVTQTPSHQVTQMGQEVILRCVPISNHLYFYWYRQILGQKVEFLVSFYNNEISEKSEIFDDQFSVERPDGSNFTLKIRSTKLEDSAMYFCASRPGGSGRNNEQFFGPGTRLTVL.

The V call is TRBV24-1, the J call TRBJ1-2, with a weak D call TRBD1 (6 bases). Trimming cost V 2 bases and J 1 base, with 10 bases left between them. The germline CDR1 and CDR2 sequences are KGHDR and SFDVKD. The CDR3 contains 15 residues. The CDR3 protein is CATSDSTGFNYGYTF. As DNA, the CDR3 is TGTGCCACCAGTGATTCGACAGGATTTAACTATGGCTACACCTTC.

This sequence joins TRBV19 and TRBJ1-1; D uncertain. Per the germline V gene, CDR1 is LNHDA and CDR2 is SQIVND (reference sequence). Deletions cut 5 bases from V and 6 bases from J, with 16 bases between. The CDR3 extends over 14 amino acids. CDR3 DNA: TGTGCCAGTAGTTCCCCAGACTGGGTCTCTGAAGCTTTCTTT. Its translation: CASSSPDWVSEAFF.

The rearrangement links TRBV5-1 to TRBJ1-5, with unresolved D. V was pared by 4 bases and J by 0 bases, with 14 bases between. Germline V gene data show CDR1 as SGHRS and CDR2 as YFSETQ. The CDR3 sequence is 16 residues long. DNA for the CDR3: TGCGCCAGCAGCCCCTCCGGGGTATCTAGCAATCAGCCCCAGCATTTT. Residues: CASSPSGVSSNQPQHF.

The gene calls are TRBV5-1 and TRBJ2-5; 7 bases match TRBD2. The CDR3 consists of 14 residues. J was trimmed by 4 bases and V by 0 bases; bases with no gene match: 3. Germline CDR1 SGHRS, CDR2 YFSETQ. The CDR3 loop reads CASSLAVAGETQYF. CDR3 nucleotides: TGCGCCAGCAGCTTGGCGGTAGCGGGAGAGACCCAGTACTTC.

V is TRBV5-4 and J is TRBJ1-6, with 7 bases lining up with TRBD1. The CDR3 loop spans 15 amino acids. The germline gives CDR1 SGHNT, CDR2 YYREEE (reference sequence). The ends lost 1 base at V and 7 bases at J; junction bases unmatched: 5. CDR3 sequence: CASSLNRGFNSPLHF. The CDR3 nucleotides are TGTGCCAGCAGCTTGAACAGGGGTTTCAATTCACCCCTCCACTTT.

The chain employs TRBV10-3 and TRBJ2-1; 9 nucleotides agree with TRBD2. Looked up from germline, CDR1 is ENHRY and CDR2 is SYGVKD. V gave up 0 bases and J gave up 9 bases; unmatched junction bases: 6. CDR3 size: 15 residues. CDR3 DNA sequence: TGTGCCATCAGTGAGTCTCTAGCGGGACGTGGTGAGCAGTTCTTC. Its protein is CAISESLAGRGEQFF.

This clone was counted once. The chain recombines TRBV10-3 with TRBJ1-1; D is unresolved. The CDR3 has 12 amino acids. CDR1 ENHRY and CDR2 SYGVKD come from the germline V gene. V gave up 4 bases and J gave up 1 base, with 4 bases separating them. The CDR3 loop reads CAISARNTEAFF. CDR3 in DNA: TGTGCCATCAGTGCTAGGAACACTGAAGCTTTCTTT.

J is TRBJ1-2 and V is TRBV20-1; D is undetermined. V was shortened by 3 bases and J by 2 bases, with 16 bases between the two germline ends. The CDR3 totals 15 residues. Germline-derived CDR1 and CDR2 are DFQATT and SNEGSKA (reference sequence). CDR3 bases: TGCAGTGCTAGTCCCGCGGGCTACCCCAACTATGGCTACACCTTC. Translation: CSASPAGYPNYGYTF.

The chain is built from TRBV7-9 and TRBJ1-2, with 7 bases lining up with TRBD1. Trimming took 4 bases from V and 2 from J; bases not matched to a gene: 4. CDR1 is SEHNR, CDR2 FQNEAQ, per germline (reference sequence). The CDR3 contains 14 residues. In nucleotides, the CDR3 is TGTGCCAGCAGCTACCAGGGGGTCAACTATGGCTACACCTTC. Translation gives CASSYQGVNYGYTF.

The genes are TRBV2 and TRBJ2-2, with TRBD1 identical over 7 bases. V gave up 7 bases and J gave up 3 bases; unmatched junction bases: 5. This CDR3 has 14 amino acids. The germline V gene encodes CDR1 SNHLY and CDR2 FYNNEI. CDR3 in amino acids: CASTGTADTGELFF. As DNA, the CDR3 is TGTGCCAGCACCGGGACAGCGGACACCGGGGAGCTGTTTTTT. Supplemented by reference TRBV2 and TRBJ2-2, the full variable domain reads EPEVTQTPSHQVTQMGQEVILRCVPISNHLYFYWYRQILGQKVEFLVSFYNNEISEKSEIFDDQFSVERPDGSNFTLKIRSTKLEDSAMYFCASTGTADTGELFFGEGSRLTVL.

In its sample, this clone was seen once. The chain recombines TRBV11-2 with TRBJ2-5, with D uncertain. V lost 3 bases and J lost 3, with 2 bases in between. The CDR3 totals 11 residues. Looked up from germline, CDR1 is SGHAT and CDR2 is FQNNGV. This chain's CDR3 is CASSFEETQYF. In nucleotides, the CDR3 is TGTGCCAGCAGCTTCGAAGAGACCCAGTACTTC.

V is TRBV30 and J is TRBJ2-1; perhaps TRBD2 as D (6 bases). CDR1 is GTSNPN, CDR2 SVGIG, per germline (reference sequence). V was trimmed by 7 bases and J by 1 base, leaving 14 bases between them. The CDR3 extends over 14 amino acids. The chain's CDR3 is CASLRELSYNEQFF. CDR3 coding DNA: TGTGCCTCCCTCCGGGAGCTGTCCTACAATGAGCAGTTCTTC.

This sequence joins TRBV7-9 and TRBJ2-7, with D unresolved. Germline V gene lookup returns CDR1 SEHNR and CDR2 FQNEAQ (reference sequence). V lost 1 base and J 2 bases, leaving 3 bases between the germline ends. The CDR3 sequence is 12 residues long. This CDR3 is CASSLVAYEQYF. The CDR3 DNA follows: TGTGCCAGCAGCTTAGTAGCCTACGAGCAGTACTTC.

The V call is TRBV9, the J call TRBJ1-4; the D gene is possibly TRBD1 (5 bases). Germline loops: CDR1 SGDLS, CDR2 YYNGEE. Trimming took off 7 bases at V and 0 bases at J, with 13 bases between the two ends. The length of the CDR3 is 15 residues. CDR3 nucleotide sequence: TGTGCCAGCGCCCCGGGGGAAGCAACTAATGAAAAACTGTTTTTT. It codes for CASAPGEATNEKLFF. The complete variable domain, with remaining parts taken from reference TRBV9 and TRBJ1-4, reads DSGVTQTPKHLITATGQRVTLRCSPRSGDLSVYWYQQSLDQGLQFLIQYYNGEERAKGNILERFSAQQFPDLHSELNLSSLELGDSALYFCASAPGEATNEKLFFGSGTQLSVL.

The table lists this clone with a count of one. This rearrangement joins TRBV25-1 to TRBJ2-1; no firm D call. The CDR3 is made up of 13 amino acids. Trimming took off 2 bases at V and 6 bases at J, with 8 bases between the two ends. The germline CDR1 and CDR2 sequences are MGHDK and SYGVNS. DNA for the CDR3: TGTGCCAGCAGTGAAACTCTCGGCAATGAGCAGTTCTTC. Translating it yields CASSETLGNEQFF.

The chain uses TRBV6-1 and TRBJ1-4, with unresolved D. From germline, CDR1 is MNHNS and CDR2 SASEGT. V was clipped by 3 bases and J by 7 bases, with 9 bases between them. The CDR3 extends over 13 amino acids. The CDR3 loop reads CASSEVEFEKLFF. The CDR3 DNA follows: TGTGCCAGCAGTGAGGTGGAGTTTGAAAAACTGTTTTTT.

The chain uses TRBV6-5 and TRBJ2-7, with 10 nucleotides matching TRBD2. V shed 6 bases and J 4 bases; nucleotides not matched to a gene: 9. The CDR3 length is 15 residues. Germline V gene sequence: CDR1 MNHEY, CDR2 SVGAGI. The CDR3 region has the DNA TGTGCCAGCAGGACCGGGACTAGCGCGAATTACGAGCAGTACTTC. Its protein product is CASRTGTSANYEQYF.

The chain couples TRBV2 to TRBJ1-2; the D gene is possibly TRBD1 (5 bases). This CDR3 contains 17 residues. V shed 3 bases and J shed 5 bases, with 22 bases lying between them. Looked up from germline, CDR1 is SNHLY and CDR2 is FYNNEI. CDR3 sequence: CASSDKYGAGRRYGYTF. For the CDR3, the DNA is TGTGCCAGCAGTGATAAATATGGAGCAGGGCGGAGATATGGCTACACCTTC. Filled out from reference TRBV2 and TRBJ1-2, the complete variable domain reads EPEVTQTPSHQVTQMGQEVILRCVPISNHLYFYWYRQILGQKVEFLVSFYNNEISEKSEIFDDQFSVERPDGSNFTLKIRSTKLEDSAMYFCASSDKYGAGRRYGYTFGSGTRLTVV.

The V and J genes are TRBV19 and TRBJ2-6; 11 bases map to TRBD1. CDR1 is LNHDA and CDR2 is SQIVND in the germline V gene (reference sequence). CDR3 length: 19 residues. Trimming took 6 bases from V and 4 from J; bases not matched to a gene: 14. The CDR3: CASSHKTGTGGRGANVLTF. The CDR3 nucleotides read TGTGCCAGTAGCCATAAAACCGGGACAGGGGGAAGAGGGGCCAACGTCCTGACTTTC.

This rearrangement joins TRBV11-2 to TRBJ1-4, with 11 bases aligning to TRBD1. The germline gives CDR1 SGHAT, CDR2 FQNNGV. Trimming cost V 4 bases and J 8 bases; bases outside gene matches: 3. The length of the CDR3 is 14 residues. The chain's CDR3 is CASSSGTGGEKLFF. As DNA, the CDR3 is TGTGCCAGCAGCTCCGGGACAGGGGGAGAAAAACTGTTTTTT.